This T cell receptor (beta chain) is from a study of vaccination and CD4 T cells after COVID-19. Study-wide context: Post-COVID sampling occurred a median approximately 91 days after diagnosis (range 35 to 161). Post-vaccination samples were procured at a median of approximately 72 days following dose two (range 14 to 241). Stimuli were overlapping spike peptide pools of SARS-CoV-2 and three common cold coronaviruses (HCoV-NL63, HCoV-OC43, HCoV-229E).

The CDR3 covers 13 residues. CDR1 is DFQATT and CDR2 is SNEGSKA in the germline V gene (reference sequence). Trimming took off 3 bases at V and 0 bases at J, with 6 bases between the two ends. Treatment specified: roughly 10-day PBMC culture with coronavirus spike peptide pools or control peptides (ViraFEST assay). It was before the COVID-19 pandemic (2011-2018) that the unexposed donor's CD4+ T cells were collected. Concerning this clonotype itself: No antigen is known for it.

Scientists ran DNA taken from cultured CD4+ T cells through the Oncomine TCR Beta short-read assay for sequencing. Genomic DNA was taken out of cultured CD4+ T cells by extraction. TCRdb processed the PCR reads anew with MiXCR; each CDR3 protein has one entry. The data show approximately 8,800 distinct CDR3 sequences, with more than 35% seen just once and 9.5% to 15% held by the top ten. Sequenced input: CD4+ T cells from blood, cultured in vitro. The chain has TRBV20-1 and TRBJ2-1; tentatively, D is TRBD1 (6 bases). The source is a human donor in good health. The CDR3 sequence is CSARGASYNEQFF. In DNA, the CDR3 is TGCAGTGCTAGGGGGGCCTCCTACAATGAGCAGTTCTTC.